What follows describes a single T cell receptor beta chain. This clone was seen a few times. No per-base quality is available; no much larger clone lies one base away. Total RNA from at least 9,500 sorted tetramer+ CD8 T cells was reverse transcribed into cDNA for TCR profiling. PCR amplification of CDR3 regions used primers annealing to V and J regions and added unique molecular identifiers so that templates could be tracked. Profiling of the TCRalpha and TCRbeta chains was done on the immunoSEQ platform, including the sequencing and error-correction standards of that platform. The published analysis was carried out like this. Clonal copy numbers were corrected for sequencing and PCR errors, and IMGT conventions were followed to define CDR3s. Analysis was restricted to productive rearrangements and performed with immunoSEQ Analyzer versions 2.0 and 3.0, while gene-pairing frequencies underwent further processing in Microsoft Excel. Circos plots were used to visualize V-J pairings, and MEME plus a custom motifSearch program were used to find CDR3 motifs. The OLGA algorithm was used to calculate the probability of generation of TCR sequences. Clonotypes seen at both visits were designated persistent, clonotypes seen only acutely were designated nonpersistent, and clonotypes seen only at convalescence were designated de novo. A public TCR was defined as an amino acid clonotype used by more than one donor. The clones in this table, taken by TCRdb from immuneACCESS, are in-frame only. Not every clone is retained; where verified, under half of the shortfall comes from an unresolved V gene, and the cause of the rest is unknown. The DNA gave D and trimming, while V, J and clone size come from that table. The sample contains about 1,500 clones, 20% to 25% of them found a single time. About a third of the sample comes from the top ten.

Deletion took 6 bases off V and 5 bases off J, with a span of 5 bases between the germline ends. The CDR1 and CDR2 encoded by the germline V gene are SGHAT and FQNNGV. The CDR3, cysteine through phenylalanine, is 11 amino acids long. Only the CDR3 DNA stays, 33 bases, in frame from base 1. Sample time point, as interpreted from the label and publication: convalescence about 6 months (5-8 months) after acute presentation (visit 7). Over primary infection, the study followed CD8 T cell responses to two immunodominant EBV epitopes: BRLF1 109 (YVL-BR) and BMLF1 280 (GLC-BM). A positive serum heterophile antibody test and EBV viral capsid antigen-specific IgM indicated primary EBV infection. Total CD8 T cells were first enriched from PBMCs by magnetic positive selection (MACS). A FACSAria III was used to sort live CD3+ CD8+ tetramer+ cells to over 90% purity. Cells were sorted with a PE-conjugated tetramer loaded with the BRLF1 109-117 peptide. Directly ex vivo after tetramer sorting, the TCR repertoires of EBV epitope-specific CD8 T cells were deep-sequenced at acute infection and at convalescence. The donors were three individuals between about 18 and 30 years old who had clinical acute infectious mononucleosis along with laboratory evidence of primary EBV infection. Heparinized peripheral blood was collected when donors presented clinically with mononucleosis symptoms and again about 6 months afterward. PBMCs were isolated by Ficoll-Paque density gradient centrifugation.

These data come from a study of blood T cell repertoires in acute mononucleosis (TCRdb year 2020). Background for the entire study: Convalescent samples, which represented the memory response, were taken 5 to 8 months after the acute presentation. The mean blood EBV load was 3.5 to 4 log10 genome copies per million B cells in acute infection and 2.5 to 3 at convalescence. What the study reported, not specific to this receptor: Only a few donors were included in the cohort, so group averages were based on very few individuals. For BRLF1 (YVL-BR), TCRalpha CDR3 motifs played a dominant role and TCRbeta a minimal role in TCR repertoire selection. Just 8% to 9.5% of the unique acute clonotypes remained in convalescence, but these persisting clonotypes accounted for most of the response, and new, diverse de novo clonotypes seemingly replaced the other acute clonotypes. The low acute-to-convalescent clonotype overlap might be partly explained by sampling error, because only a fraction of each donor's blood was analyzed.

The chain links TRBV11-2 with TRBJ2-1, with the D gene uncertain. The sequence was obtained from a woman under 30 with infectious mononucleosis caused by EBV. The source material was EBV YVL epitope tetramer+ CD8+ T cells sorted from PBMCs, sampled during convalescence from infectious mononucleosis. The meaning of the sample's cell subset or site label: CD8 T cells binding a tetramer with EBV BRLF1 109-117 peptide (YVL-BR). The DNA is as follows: TGTGCCAGCAGTGCCCACAATGAGCAGTTCTTC. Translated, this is CASSAHNEQFF.